The next 32 T cell receptor beta chains were all read from a single sample in a study of blood T cell repertoires in COVID-19. The repertoire was sequenced with immunoSEQ multiplex PCR; TCRdb's copy has only in-frame clones and lacks some. The sample lists around 190,000 clones, more than 85% occurring once. Sequenced: peripheral blood. The receptors come from a man aged 25-45 years with acute or convalescent COVID-19.

In this sample, this clone turned up once. V usage is TRBV6-2 or TRBV6-3 and J usage is TRBJ2-1; 11 bases are shared with TRBD2. The CDR3 has 15 residues. V was clipped by 2 bases and J by 5 bases; unmatched bases: 2. CDR1 and CDR2 from the germline V gene are MNHEY and SVGEGT. Here the CDR3 DNA reads TGTGCCAGCAGTTACGGGGGACTAGCGGACAATGAGCAGTTCTTC. Protein sequence: CASSYGGLADNEQFF.

This clone was counted a few times. The chain joins TRBV28 to TRBJ1-2; weak D call: TRBD1 (5 bases). The CDR3 has 14 residues. Per the germline V gene, CDR1 is MDHEN and CDR2 is SYDVKM. The V end was cut by 7 bases, the J end by 4 bases, with 16 bases between. This CDR3 reads CASNSRKGLYGYTF. The CDR3 region has the DNA TGTGCCAGCAACTCCAGGAAGGGGCTCTATGGCTACACCTTC.

V usage is TRBV4-1 and J usage is TRBJ1-6, with a weak D call TRBD1 (6 bases). The V gene's germline CDR1 is MGHRA and CDR2 YSYEKL. The CDR3 is 17 residues long. V lost 0 bases, J lost 13 bases, and 22 bases lay in between. The CDR3 DNA sequence: TGCGCCAGCAGCCAAGATCTTTTACAGGGATACCTATTTCCCCTCCACTTT. This gives the protein CASSQDLLQGYLFPLHF.

This clone showed up just once. V usage is TRBV20-1 and J usage is TRBJ1-1; D remains ambiguous. This CDR3 is built from 11 residues. Germline V lookup: CDR1 DFQATT, CDR2 SNEGSKA (reference sequence). Between the trimmed V and J ends, which lost 7 bases and 7 bases, there was a span of 13 bases. Here the CDR3 DNA reads TGCAGTGTAAAGAGGAGTTATGAAGCTTTCTTT. It encodes CSVKRSYEAFF.

The genes are TRBV3-1 (or the pseudogene TRBV3-2) and TRBJ2-7; 7 nucleotides agree with TRBD1. V dropped 4 bases and J dropped 4; count of bases not matched to a gene: 10. The CDR3 length is 15 residues. CDR1 LGHDT and CDR2 YNNKEL come from the germline V gene (reference sequence). This chain's CDR3 is CASSPMGQGEYEQYF. The CDR3 DNA reads as TGTGCCAGCAGCCCCATGGGCCAGGGGGAGTACGAGCAGTACTTC.

J is TRBJ2-5 and V is TRBV9, with D perhaps TRBD1 (6 bases). The CDR3 sequence is 15 residues long. The ends were cut back, 2 bases at V and 5 bases at J, with 16 bases in the middle. Germline V gives CDR1 SGDLS, CDR2 YYNGEE. CDR3 nucleotides: TGTGCCAGCAGCGTTTCCACAGGGTTCAGGGAGACCCAGTACTTC. Translated, it gives CASSVSTGFRETQYF.

The count of this clone is one. The chain has TRBV4-1 and TRBJ2-2; tentatively, D is TRBD1 (6 bases). The CDR3 loop spans 15 amino acids. Deletions cut 4 bases from V and 5 bases from J, with 14 bases between. The V gene's germline CDR1 is MGHRA and CDR2 YSYEKL. This chain's CDR3 is CASSPLQTGTGELFF. The CDR3 nucleotides are TGCGCCAGCAGCCCGTTACAGACAGGTACCGGGGAGCTGTTTTTT.

The chain combines TRBV5-8 with TRBJ1-5, with D unresolved. CDR1 is SGHTS and CDR2 is YDEGEE in the germline V gene. V gave up 4 bases and J gave up 6 bases, with 8 bases separating them. This CDR3 spans 12 amino acids. The CDR3 nucleotides are TGTGCCAGCAGCCCGGGGTTTCAGCCCCAGCATTTT. Translation gives CASSPGFQPQHF. Combining the CDR3 with reference TRBV5-8 and TRBJ1-5 gives the whole variable domain EAGVTQSPTHLIKTRGQQATLRCSPISGHTSVYWYQQALGLGLQFLLWYDEGEERNRGNFPPRFSGRQFPNYSSELNVNALELEDSALYLCASSPGFQPQHFGDGTRLSIL.

This sequence joins TRBV4-1 and TRBJ2-3; no clear D. The germline V gene has CDR1 MGHRA and CDR2 YSYEKL. This CDR3 spans 13 amino acids. V was cut by 1 base and J by 4 bases, with 6 bases left in between. The CDR3 DNA reads TGCGCCAGCAGCCAAGTTGGCTCAGATACGCAGTATTTT. This translates into CASSQVGSDTQYF.

V is TRBV5-1 and J is TRBJ1-4; D may be TRBD1 (6 bases). The CDR3 covers 15 residues. Trimming shortened V by 7 bases and J by 5 bases, and 18 bases separated the two germline ends. Germline-derived CDR1 and CDR2 are SGHRS and YFSETQ. The CDR3 here is CASRGGRLENEKLFF. The CDR3 region has the DNA TGCGCCAGCCGGGGGGGCAGACTCGAAAATGAAAAACTGTTTTTT. Filled out from reference TRBV5-1 and TRBJ1-4, the complete variable domain reads KAGVTQTPRYLIKTRGQQVTLSCSPISGHRSVSWYQQTPGQGLQFLFEYFSETQRNKGNFPGRFSGRQFSNSRSEMNVSTLELGDSALYLCASRGGRLENEKLFFGSGTQLSVL.

This clone was observed a handful of times. This sequence joins TRBV6-5 and TRBJ1-6, with 7 bases matching TRBD1. V was clipped by 0 bases and J by 7 bases; unmatched bases: 3. Per germline, CDR1 MNHEY and CDR2 SVGAGI. The CDR3 spans 15 residues. As DNA, the CDR3 is TGTGCCAGCAGTTACTCGACAGGGTCGAATTCACCCCTCCACTTT. This gives the protein CASSYSTGSNSPLHF.

The chain couples TRBV7-8 to TRBJ1-1, with D possibly matching TRBD1 (5 bases). CDR3 length: 12 residues. Per germline, CDR1 SGHVS and CDR2 FQNEAQ. Trimming left V 5 bases short and J 7 bases short, with 11 bases between. The CDR3 nucleotides read TGTGCCAGCAGCCCAAGACAGTATGAAGCTTTCTTT. Encoded protein: CASSPRQYEAFF.

The J gene is TRBJ2-3, the V gene TRBV11-1; 8 bases are a match to TRBD2. In germline, CDR1 is SGHAT, CDR2 FQDESV (reference sequence). V dropped 8 bases and J dropped 2; count of bases not matched to a gene: 12. This CDR3 is built from 16 residues. The CDR3 DNA reads as TGTGCCAGCCTCTCGGGCCGGGGGGGCCTCACAGATACGCAGTATTTT. Translated, it gives CASLSGRGGLTDTQYF.

The chain couples TRBV3-1 (or the pseudogene TRBV3-2) to TRBJ2-2, with 9 bases aligning to TRBD1. The trim removed 4 bases at V and 6 bases at J, leaving 9 bases unmatched. Germline V CDR1 and CDR2: LGHDT, YNNKEL (reference sequence). The CDR3 is made up of 16 amino acids. This CDR3 is CASSLQWTGVPGELFF. The DNA for the CDR3 is TGTGCCAGCAGCCTACAATGGACAGGGGTTCCCGGGGAGCTGTTTTTT.

This chain connects TRBV19 to TRBJ2-3; 10 nucleotides agree with TRBD2. Looked up from germline, CDR1 is LNHDA and CDR2 is SQIVND (reference sequence). CDR3 length: 16 residues. The V segment lost 5 bases and the J segment 5 bases; nucleotides outside the gene matches: 10. CDR3: CASSERGGLSGDTQYF. For the CDR3, the DNA is TGTGCCAGTAGTGAGCGGGGGGGCCTTTCAGGAGATACGCAGTATTTT.

The chain uses TRBV9 and TRBJ1-3, with 9 nucleotides matching TRBD1. Germline trimming cut 3 bases from V and 0 bases from J; bases unmatched to any gene: 7. Germline-derived CDR1 and CDR2 are SGDLS and YYNGEE. CDR3 length equals 17 residues. As DNA, the CDR3 is TGTGCCAGCAGCGCCCGACAGGGGGTAAACTCTGGAAACACCATATATTTT. Translating it yields CASSARQGVNSGNTIYF.

The chain uses TRBV30 and TRBJ2-2; D ambiguous. The CDR3 length is 13 residues. Germline V CDR1 and CDR2: GTSNPN, SVGIG (reference sequence). The V and J ends lost 0 bases and 5 bases respectively, with 7 bases between them. The CDR3 loop is CAWSVLRTGELFF. CDR3 nucleotides: TGTGCCTGGAGTGTACTGAGGACCGGGGAGCTGTTTTTT.

The table lists this clone with a count of one. V is TRBV6-5 and J is TRBJ1-3; D uncertain. The CDR3 sequence is 13 residues long. Germline V gives CDR1 MNHEY, CDR2 SVGAGI. V lost 2 bases, J lost 7 bases, and 9 bases lay in between. The CDR3 DNA follows: TGTGCCAGCAGTTACATACCCTACAACACCATATATTTT. Protein sequence: CASSYIPYNTIYF.

V gene TRBV7-3 combines with J gene TRBJ1-1; weak D call: TRBD1 (6 bases). V was cut by 2 bases and J by 5 bases, with 30 bases left in between. The CDR3 length is 20 residues. CDR1 and CDR2 from the germline V gene are SGHTA and FQGTGA. CDR3 coding DNA: TGTGCCAGCAGCTTAGATCCCGTAGGACAGACATATTTTTCAAGTACTGAAGCTTTCTTT. This translates into CASSLDPVGQTYFSSTEAFF.

The chain couples TRBV30 to TRBJ1-1; TRBD1 matches at 7 bases. Trimming took 5 bases from V and 2 from J; bases not matched to a gene: 5. Germline values: CDR1 GTSNPN, CDR2 SVGIG (reference sequence). The CDR3 covers 13 residues. As DNA, the CDR3 is TGTGCCTGGGATAGACAGGGTAACACTGAAGCTTTCTTT. It codes for CAWDRQGNTEAFF.

The chain links TRBV5-1 to TRBJ2-3, with 7 bases aligning to TRBD1. The CDR3 has 16 residues. Looked up from germline, CDR1 is SGHRS and CDR2 is YFSETQ. V shed 1 base and J 2 bases; nucleotides not matched to a gene: 7. CDR3 DNA sequence: TGCGCCAGCAGCTTGATACAGGGGTCTTTCACAGATACGCAGTATTTT. As protein: CASSLIQGSFTDTQYF.

The chain couples TRBV30 to TRBJ2-1; D gene ambiguous. The CDR3 sequence is 11 residues long. Trimming took 4 bases from V and 9 from J, leaving 10 bases between them. Germline CDR1 is GTSNPN and CDR2 is SVGIG (reference sequence). CDR3 DNA: TGTGCCTGGACTCTATCCCTTGAGCAGTTCTTC. Protein sequence: CAWTLSLEQFF.

The rearrangement uses TRBV7-6 and TRBJ1-5, with D maybe TRBD1 (6 bases). The CDR3 runs to 15 residues. The V and J ends lost 1 base and 2 bases respectively, with 9 bases between them. Germline loops: CDR1 SGHVS, CDR2 FNYEAQ. In DNA form, the CDR3 reads TGTGCCAGCAGCTTAGGGGGGCCGGGCAATCAGCCCCAGCATTTT. Amino acid sequence: CASSLGGPGNQPQHF.

This chain joins TRBV18 and TRBJ1-1, with a possible D match to TRBD1 (6 bases). This CDR3 is 12 amino acids long. CDR1 and CDR2 (germline): KGHSH, LQKENI. V shed 4 bases and J shed 8 bases, with 11 bases lying between them. Here the CDR3 reads CASSLYQGEAFF. The CDR3 nucleotides read TGTGCCAGCTCACTTTATCAGGGGGAAGCTTTCTTT.

The V gene is TRBV5-1, the J gene TRBJ2-7; D is possibly TRBD1 (5 bases). Germline values: CDR1 SGHRS, CDR2 YFSETQ. Trimming cost V 7 bases and J 0 bases, with 14 bases left between them. The CDR3 totals 14 residues. The CDR3 coding sequence is TGCGCCAGCGCGAAACAGGTGTCCTCCTACGAGCAGTACTTC. It encodes CASAKQVSSYEQYF.

V is TRBV4-1 and J is TRBJ2-1; 11 positions agree with TRBD2. This CDR3 is built from 18 residues. V dropped 0 bases and J dropped 2; count of bases not matched to a gene: 6. Per germline, CDR1 MGHRA and CDR2 YSYEKL. CDR3 residues: CASSQDLLLAGAYNEQFF. DNA for the CDR3: TGCGCCAGCAGCCAAGATCTGTTACTAGCGGGGGCCTACAATGAGCAGTTCTTC.

In the case of this clone: The same CDR3 is also encoded by other DNA sequences in this sample. The V and J genes are TRBV6-5 and TRBJ2-3; D gene unclear. Deletions cut 0 bases from V and 1 base from J, with 5 bases between. The CDR3 loop spans 14 amino acids. CDR1 and CDR2 (germline): MNHEY, SVGAGI. The CDR3: CASSYSTGTDTQYF. The CDR3 nucleotides read TGTGCCAGCAGTTACTCGACTGGCACAGATACGCAGTATTTT.

This chain links TRBV5-1 with TRBJ2-2; 9 nucleotides match TRBD1. The germline V gene encodes CDR1 SGHRS and CDR2 YFSETQ. V lost 4 bases and J lost 6; bases outside the gene matches: 4. CDR3 size: 14 residues. This CDR3 is CASSARTGAGELFF. CDR3 DNA sequence: TGCGCCAGCAGCGCCAGGACAGGGGCCGGGGAGCTGTTTTTT.

V usage is TRBV6-4 and J usage is TRBJ1-2, with D possibly TRBD1 on 5 matching bases. The V gene lost 2 bases and the J gene lost 7 bases, with 17 bases spanning the gap. The length of the CDR3 is 15 residues. CDR1 is MRHNA, CDR2 SNTAGT, per germline. DNA for the CDR3: TGTGCCAGCAGTGACGGGGCCGGAGGGAGAGGTGGCTACACCTTC. Translation gives CASSDGAGGRGGYTF.

The V and J genes are TRBV11-3 and TRBJ2-3, with D unclear. Germline assignment: CDR1 SGHNT and CDR2 YENEEA. V lost 0 bases to trimming and J lost 6 bases, with 4 bases between them. This CDR3 is built from 12 residues. CDR3 nucleotides: TGTGCCAGCAGCTTAGATCGGGATACGCAGTATTTT. It codes for CASSLDRDTQYF.

The chain couples TRBV21-1 to TRBJ2-7; the table names TRBD1, a call not compared with the DNA. TRBV21-1 is reported as a pseudogene. The CDR3 spans 16 residues. CDR3 residues: CASSKVIDRPRREQYF. The CDR3, as DNA: TGTGCCAGCAGCAAAGTTATAGACAGACCGAGGCGCGAGCAGTACTTC.

The chain has TRBV2 and TRBJ1-2, with D possibly TRBD1 on 6 matching bases. The CDR3 contains 15 residues. The germline CDR1 and CDR2 sequences are SNHLY and FYNNEI. Trimming took off 8 bases at V and 5 bases at J, with 21 bases between the two ends. CDR3 nucleotide sequence: TGTGCCAGCGTCGATAACCGGGACATGGTGTATGGCTACACCTTC. Its translation: CASVDNRDMVYGYTF.